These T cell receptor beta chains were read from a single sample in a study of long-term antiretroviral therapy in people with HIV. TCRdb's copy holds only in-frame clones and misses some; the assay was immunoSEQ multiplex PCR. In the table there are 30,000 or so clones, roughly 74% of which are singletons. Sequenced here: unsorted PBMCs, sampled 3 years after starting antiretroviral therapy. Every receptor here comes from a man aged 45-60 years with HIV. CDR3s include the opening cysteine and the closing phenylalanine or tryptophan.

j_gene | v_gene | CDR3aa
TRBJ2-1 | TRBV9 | CASSVEVGGGNEQFF
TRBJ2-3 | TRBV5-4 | CASSLRGTTDTQYF
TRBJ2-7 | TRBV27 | CASSLGQAQLYEQYF
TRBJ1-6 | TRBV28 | CASSRMDRGRNSPLHF
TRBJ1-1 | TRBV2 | CASLNTGGDTEAFF
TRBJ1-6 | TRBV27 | CASSPPTGVNSPLHF
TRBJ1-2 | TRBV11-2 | CASSRDNYGYTF
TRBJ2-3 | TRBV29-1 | CSGLRLAGRADTQYF
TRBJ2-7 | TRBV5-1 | CASSWAGSTYEQYF
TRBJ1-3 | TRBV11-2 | CASSLLTVLSGNTIYF
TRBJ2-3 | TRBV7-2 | CASRGLESTDTQYF
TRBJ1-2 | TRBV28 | CASSAEKAGYYGYTF
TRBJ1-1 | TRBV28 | CASRTPLGTLNTEAFF
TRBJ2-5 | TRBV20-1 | CSARERTQYF